This TCR beta chain comes out of a study of PD-1 blockade in classical Hodgkin lymphoma. In the study overall: Every 2 weeks, patients got 3 mg/kg intravenous nivolumab. Study-wide results and limits: At baseline, newly diagnosed patients reportedly showed less TCR diversity than healthy donors. Partial responders and progressors had significantly lower baseline TCR diversity.

Here immunoSEQ multiplex PCR was the method, and the copy in TCRdb shows in-frame clones only, minus some. The repertoire holds around 41,000 clones, with approximately 79% as singletons. Every patient relapsed after autologous stem cell transplantation, and brentuximab vedotin exposure varied. The V gene's germline CDR1 is SQVTM and CDR2 ANQGSEA. V dropped 6 bases and J dropped 5 bases, with 13 bases sitting between them. The CDR3 contains 12 residues. This clone was counted a few times. What it recognizes is unknown. The sample holds other DNA sequences that translate to the same CDR3. This material consisted of peripheral blood mononuclear cells (PBMCs), taken before the second cycle of nivolumab. The TCR sequence derives from a human donor with classical Hodgkin lymphoma. This chain links TRBV29-1 with TRBJ1-1; possibly TRBD1 for D (6 bases). CDR3 nucleotides: TGCAGCGTCACACAGGGTGGAACTGAAGCTTTCTTT. It yields the protein CSVTQGGTEAFF.